The next 22 T cell receptor beta chains were all read from a single sample in a study of PD-L1 blockade in urothelial cancer. Time point here: pretreatment peripheral blood. The repertoire was sequenced with immunoSEQ multiplex PCR; TCRdb's copy has only in-frame clones and lacks some. The repertoire holds under 70,000 clones, with roughly 87% as singletons. Here the sequenced sample was PBMCs, taken around atezolizumab (anti-PD-L1) treatment. The receptors shown here come from a man aged 65 to 79 with urothelial cancer.

This chain joins TRBV7-8 and TRBJ2-7; 10 positions agree with TRBD2. Germline V gene lookup returns CDR1 SGHVS and CDR2 FQNEAQ. V lost 7 bases to trimming and J lost 6 bases; unmatched junction nucleotides: 12. This CDR3 comprises 15 residues. CDR3 sequence reads: CASKGEVAGGVEQYF. The CDR3 region has the DNA TGTGCCAGCAAAGGAGAGGTAGCGGGAGGCGTCGAGCAGTACTTC.

V and J are TRBV5-1 and TRBJ1-3; D gene unclear. Trimming shortened V by 0 bases and J by 0 bases, and 13 bases separated the two germline ends. CDR3 length: 17 amino acids. CDR1 and CDR2 from the germline V gene are SGHRS and YFSETQ. CDR3 DNA: TGCGCCAGCAGCTTGGTCTACAGCACGGACTCTGGAAACACCATATATTTT. This gives the protein CASSLVYSTDSGNTIYF.

The V gene is TRBV27, the J gene TRBJ1-4, with D possibly TRBD1 on 5 matching bases. CDR1 and CDR2 (germline): MNHEY, SMNVEV (reference sequence). V lost 5 bases and J 4 bases, leaving 11 bases between the germline ends. There are 14 residues in the CDR3. CDR3 residues: CASSPGLNNEKLFF. CDR3 bases: TGTGCCAGCAGTCCGGGACTTAATAATGAAAAACTGTTTTTT.

This sequence joins TRBV30 and TRBJ2-2, with D perhaps matching TRBD2 (5 bases). CDR1 GTSNPN and CDR2 SVGIG come from the germline V gene (reference sequence). This CDR3 has 15 residues. The V gene lost 0 bases and the J gene lost 0 bases, with 8 bases spanning the gap. CDR3 sequence: CAWSVTGANTGELFF. The DNA for the CDR3 is TGTGCCTGGAGTGTAACCGGGGCGAACACCGGGGAGCTGTTTTTT.

V and J are TRBV19 and TRBJ2-2; no reliable D call. In germline, CDR1 is LNHDA, CDR2 SQIVND (reference sequence). The CDR3 sequence is 13 residues long. Trimming shortened V by 3 bases and J by 5 bases, and 7 bases separated the two germline ends. DNA for the CDR3: TGTGCCAGTAGTATGAGCCTAACCGGGGAGCTGTTTTTT. Its protein product is CASSMSLTGELFF.

The V gene is TRBV5-1, the J gene TRBJ2-1, with D unresolved. The V end was cut by 4 bases, the J end by 6 bases, with 14 bases between. CDR1 and CDR2 from the germline V gene are SGHRS and YFSETQ. The length of the CDR3 is 14 residues. CDR3 sequence: CASSDSPLSNEQFF. DNA for the CDR3: TGCGCCAGCAGCGATAGTCCCCTTAGCAATGAGCAGTTCTTC.

This clone was seen a single time. The chain has TRBV4-2 and TRBJ2-1, with 8 bases that match TRBD2. The CDR3 contains 15 residues. The J segment lost 3 bases and the V segment lost 4 bases, leaving 5 bases of the junction unmatched. Germline V lookup: CDR1 LGHNA, CDR2 YNFKEQ. Written as DNA, the CDR3 is TGTGCCAGCAGCCCGGGAGGGCCTTTCTACAATGAGCAGTTCTTC. Its translation: CASSPGGPFYNEQFF.

This clone was detected a few times. The chain uses TRBV28 and TRBJ1-5; possibly TRBD1 for D (6 bases). The CDR3 contains 12 residues. CDR1 and CDR2 (germline): MDHEN, SYDVKM. Trimming took 6 bases from V and 7 from J, leaving 10 bases between them. Written as DNA, the CDR3 is TGTGCCAGCAGGTCAGGGGTCCAGCCCCAGCATTTT. Its protein product is CASRSGVQPQHF.

This rearrangement joins TRBV10-1 to TRBJ2-7, with D tentatively TRBD1 (6 bases). V shed 0 bases and J shed 10 bases, with 13 bases lying between them. The germline gives CDR1 WNHNN, CDR2 SYGVQD (reference sequence). There are 13 residues in the CDR3. The CDR3, as DNA: TGCGCCAGCAGTGAGTCGACAGTGGGGGCACAGTACTTC. It specifies CASSESTVGAQYF.

This chain joins TRBV5-4 and TRBJ2-7; TRBD1 is a possible D gene (5 bases). The germline V gene has CDR1 SGHNT and CDR2 YYREEE (reference sequence). V dropped 3 bases and J dropped 1 base, with 8 bases sitting between them. The CDR3 sequence is 13 residues long. The CDR3 protein is CASSWTPSYEQYF. The CDR3 nucleotides read TGTGCCAGCAGCTGGACACCTTCCTACGAGCAGTACTTC.

This clone was observed a handful of times. The chain combines TRBV30 with TRBJ1-1; D is unresolved. Germline CDR1 and CDR2: GTSNPN and SVGIG (reference sequence). The CDR3 runs 11 residues. The germline V and J ends were trimmed by 2 bases and 11 bases, with 12 bases remaining between them. The CDR3: CAWSQLGGAFF. CDR3 in DNA: TGTGCCTGGAGTCAGCTTGGAGGGGCTTTCTTT.

This clone was detected only once. The chain recombines TRBV7-9 with TRBJ2-2, with D possibly being TRBD2 (5 bases). Germline-derived CDR1 and CDR2 are SEHNR and FQNEAQ (reference sequence). The CDR3 runs to 17 residues. V shed 1 base and J shed 0 bases, with 12 bases lying between them. CDR3 DNA sequence: TGTGCCAGCAGCTTAGGGGCGGCGGGCGCGAACACCGGGGAGCTGTTTTTT. Translated: CASSLGAAGANTGELFF.

The rearrangement uses TRBV18 and TRBJ2-2, with 7 bases that match TRBD2. Germline CDR1 reads KGHSH; CDR2 reads LQKENI. The J segment lost 4 bases and the V segment lost 3 bases, leaving 5 bases of the junction unmatched. The CDR3 length is 15 residues. The CDR3 loop reads CASSPASGRTGELFF. The CDR3, as DNA: TGTGCCAGCTCACCCGCTAGCGGTCGCACCGGGGAGCTGTTTTTT.

The chain uses TRBV28 and TRBJ2-7, with D maybe TRBD2 (5 bases). CDR3 length: 13 amino acids. Germline V lookup: CDR1 MDHEN, CDR2 SYDVKM. Deletions cut 8 bases from V and 0 bases from J, with 11 bases between. The CDR3 loop reads CASWAGNSYEQYF. In DNA form, the CDR3 reads TGTGCCAGCTGGGCCGGGAACTCCTACGAGCAGTACTTC.

The CDR3 spells CASSDERPYEQYF. The CDR3 DNA is TGTGCCAGCAGTGACGAGCGGCCCTACGAGCAGTACTTC. This rearrangement joins TRBV6-4 to TRBJ2-7, with a tentative D call TRBD2 (5 bases). Per germline, CDR1 MRHNA and CDR2 SNTAGT. CDR3 size: 13 residues. V was shortened by 2 bases and J by 2 bases, with 7 bases between the two germline ends.

This chain connects TRBV2 to TRBJ2-3; 12 positions agree with TRBD2. The junction had 5 bases not matched to a gene; V was cut back by 8 bases and J by 5 bases. Germline V lookup: CDR1 SNHLY, CDR2 FYNNEI. This CDR3 contains 14 residues. The CDR3 loop reads CASVGLAGQDTQYF. The CDR3 DNA follows: TGTGCCAGCGTTGGACTAGCGGGACAAGATACGCAGTATTTT.

The rearrangement joins TRBV28 to TRBJ1-2, with D hard to call. Between the trimmed V and J ends, which lost 6 bases and 3 bases, there was a span of 8 bases. This CDR3 comprises 12 residues. The germline V gene has CDR1 MDHEN and CDR2 SYDVKM. The CDR3 region has the DNA TGTGCCAGCAGACACCCCGACTATGGCTACACCTTC. This encodes CASRHPDYGYTF.

V and J are TRBV5-1 and TRBJ1-2, with D uncertain. This CDR3 spans 13 amino acids. V lost 4 bases to trimming and J lost 4 bases, with 11 bases between them. The germline CDR1 and CDR2 sequences are SGHRS and YFSETQ. The CDR3: CASSPEGSYGYTF. CDR3 coding DNA: TGCGCCAGCAGCCCAGAAGGGAGCTATGGCTACACCTTC. Drawing the rest from reference TRBV5-1 and TRBJ1-2, the complete variable domain is KAGVTQTPRYLIKTRGQQVTLSCSPISGHRSVSWYQQTPGQGLQFLFEYFSETQRNKGNFPGRFSGRQFSNSRSEMNVSTLELGDSALYLCASSPEGSYGYTFGSGTRLTVV.

The gene calls are TRBV5-1 and TRBJ2-7; 9 positions match TRBD1. The CDR3 is 17 residues long. Germline V gene lookup returns CDR1 SGHRS and CDR2 YFSETQ. The V gene end was trimmed by 2 bases and the J gene end by 0 bases; junction bases not matched to a gene: 9. CDR3 sequence (DNA): TGCGCCAGCAGCTTATTGGGACAGGGAATGGGCTCCTACGAGCAGTACTTC. Its protein is CASSLLGQGMGSYEQYF.

In DNA, the CDR3 is TGTGCCAGCAGCCAAGCAGGGGCCAACGTCCTGACTTTC. It yields the protein CASSQAGANVLTF. The chain links TRBV14 to TRBJ2-6; no reliable D call. There are 13 residues in the CDR3. Per germline, CDR1 SGHDN and CDR2 FVKESK. V was cut by 1 base and J by 4 bases, with 2 bases left in between.

V and J are TRBV6-5 and TRBJ1-2, with TRBD1 identical over 9 bases. The germline gives CDR1 MNHEY, CDR2 SVGAGI. Trimming at V came to 2 bases and at J to 3 bases, leaving 4 bases not matched to a gene. The CDR3 covers 15 residues. CDR3 DNA sequence: TGTGCCAGCAGTTACAGTTGGACAGGGGACTATGGCTACACCTTC. Its translation is CASSYSWTGDYGYTF.

The J gene is TRBJ2-1, the V gene TRBV19, with a tentative D call TRBD2 (7 bases). CDR1 and CDR2 from the germline V gene are LNHDA and SQIVND (reference sequence). V lost 3 bases to trimming and J lost 4 bases, with 16 bases between them. The CDR3 runs to 16 residues. In DNA form, the CDR3 reads TGTGCCAGTAGTATGGGGGGGCGGGCTTTTTACAATGAGCAGTTCTTC. It specifies CASSMGGRAFYNEQFF.